A single sample gave rise to the 13 T cell receptor beta chains below, sequenced in a study of OX40 agonist ivuxolimab in advanced cancers. The protocol used for the library was the immunoSEQ multiplex PCR assay. Imported from immuneACCESS, the table was reduced by TCRdb to in-frame sequences with V and J called. These copies leave out some clones; in studies compared against another copy, an unresolved V gene accounts for under half, and the cause of the remainder is not known. This sample is represented by approximately 13,000 clones; roughly two thirds of them were singletons. 26% of the sample goes to the ten largest clones. This specimen consisted of CD4+ or CD8+ T cells sorted from blood, obtained in a trial of the OX40 agonist ivuxolimab. The receptors originated from an adult with an advanced solid tumor such as melanoma, head and neck, liver or kidney cancer.

The chain carries TRBV29-1 and TRBJ2-5; D remains unclear. V lost 6 bases to trimming and J lost 2 bases, with 4 bases between them. The germline V gene has CDR1 SQVTM and CDR2 ANQGSEA. This CDR3 has 10 residues. The CDR3 loop reads CSVEQETQYF. CDR3 nucleotide sequence: TGCAGCGTCGAACAAGAGACCCAGTACTTC. Based on the CDR3 plus reference TRBV29-1 and TRBJ2-5, the full variable domain is SAVISQKPSRDICQRGTSLTIQCQVDSQVTMMFWYRQQPGQSLTLIATANQGSEATYESGFVIDKFPISRPNLTFSTLTVSNMSPEDSSIYLCSVEQETQYFGPGTRLLVL.

The sample holds a few counts of this clone. Here the CDR3 DNA reads TGTGCCAGTAGTGCCCTGGGCGCTGAAAAACTGTTTTTT. Translation gives CASSALGAEKLFF. The chain couples TRBV19 to TRBJ1-4; D unclear. The germline V gene encodes CDR1 LNHDA and CDR2 SQIVND (reference sequence). Trimming pared 5 bases from V and 7 bases from J, leaving 11 bases between. The CDR3 runs 13 residues.

CDR3 in amino acids: CASSPSVGVNTEAFF. CDR3 coding DNA: TGTGCCAGCAGTCCAAGCGTGGGCGTGAACACTGAAGCTTTCTTT. The chain carries TRBV6-5 and TRBJ1-1; D is ambiguous. The CDR3 spans 15 residues. Germline V CDR1 and CDR2: MNHEY, SVGAGI. V was cut by 5 bases and J by 0 bases, with 13 bases left in between.

V and J are TRBV4-3 and TRBJ2-3; maybe TRBD1 (6 bases). Trimming stripped 4 bases from V and 3 bases from J, with 17 bases between. The CDR3 contains 16 residues. Per germline, CDR1 LGHNA and CDR2 YSLEER. CDR3 bases: TGCGCCAGCAGCCCCTACCGAGACAGGATAACAGATACGCAGTATTTT. Amino acid sequence: CASSPYRDRITDTQYF.

As for this clone: Germline is not matched at one junction end, which may reflect a read error. V gene TRBV7-9 combines with J gene TRBJ1-4; TRBD1 matches at 7 bases. CDR1 is SEHNR and CDR2 is FQNEAQ in the germline V gene (reference sequence). The CDR3 is 16 residues long. The CDR3 nucleotides are TGCGCCAGCAGCCAAGGGGTCGACAGGGCAGATGAAAAACTGTTTTTT. Its protein is CASSQGVDRADEKLFF.

This chain joins TRBV28 and TRBJ2-1, with D hard to call. Germline CDR1 and CDR2: MDHEN and SYDVKM. V dropped 2 bases and J dropped 2 bases, with 1 base sitting between them. This CDR3 spans 12 amino acids. CDR3 loop: CASSLTYNEQFF. Here the CDR3 DNA reads TGTGCCAGCAGTTTAACCTACAATGAGCAGTTCTTC.

On this clone: At one of its ends the junction is not consistent with the germline gene, which may arise from a read error. The gene calls are TRBV13 and TRBJ2-2, with 10 bases lining up with TRBD1. Looked up from germline, CDR1 is PRHDT and CDR2 is FYEKMQ (reference sequence). CDR3 length equals 15 residues. The CDR3 nucleotides are TGCGCCAGCAGCCAGACGGACAGGGGGTCCGGGGAGCTGTTTTTT. Encoded protein: CASSQTDRGSGELFF.

The V call is TRBV28, the J call TRBJ2-6; unclear D gene. The germline CDR1 and CDR2 sequences are MDHEN and SYDVKM. This CDR3 has 15 amino acids. V lost 2 bases and J lost 0, with 5 bases in between. The CDR3 sequence: CASSLSPSGANVLTF. The DNA of the CDR3 is TGTGCCAGCAGTTTAAGCCCCTCTGGGGCCAACGTCCTGACTTTC.

The chain employs TRBV19 and TRBJ2-4; D possibly corresponds to TRBD2 (6 bases). Trimming pared 5 bases from V and 8 bases from J, leaving 10 bases between. CDR3 length: 12 residues. Germline V gives CDR1 LNHDA, CDR2 SQIVND (reference sequence). The CDR3 nucleotides read TGTGCCAGTAGTGCGGGATCGCACATTCAGTACTTC. Amino acids: CASSAGSHIQYF.

V usage is TRBV5-4 and J usage is TRBJ2-7; the D gene is possibly TRBD2 (6 bases). Germline V gene lookup returns CDR1 SGHNT and CDR2 YYREEE (reference sequence). Trimming cost V 3 bases and J 2 bases, with 12 bases left between them. CDR3 length equals 14 residues. DNA of the CDR3: TGTGCCAGCAGCTACCAGGGAGGCCCCTACGAGCAGTACTTC. Protein sequence: CASSYQGGPYEQYF. Looking up the rest from reference TRBV5-4 and TRBJ2-7 gives the full variable domain: ETGVTQSPTHLIKTRGQQVTLRCSSQSGHNTVSWYQQALGQGPQFIFQYYREEENGRGNFPPRFSGLQFPNYSSELNVNALELDDSALYLCASSYQGGPYEQYFGPGTRLTVT.

A single count supports this clone. The chain employs TRBV5-6 and TRBJ1-1, with D unresolved. From germline, CDR1 is SGHDT and CDR2 YYEEEE. V dropped 4 bases and J dropped 5 bases, with 9 bases sitting between them. The CDR3 has 12 residues. The CDR3 loop reads CASSRTSTEAFF. For the CDR3, the DNA is TGTGCCAGCAGCCGGACCTCGACTGAAGCTTTCTTT. Filled out from reference TRBV5-6 and TRBJ1-1, the complete variable domain reads DAGVTQSPTHLIKTRGQQVTLRCSPKSGHDTVSWYQQALGQGPQFIFQYYEEEERQRGNFPDRFSGHQFPNYSSELNVNALLLGDSALYLCASSRTSTEAFFGQGTRLTVV.

The sample holds a few counts of this clone. The gene calls are TRBV6-5 and TRBJ1-5; a possible D gene is TRBD1 (5 bases). From germline, CDR1 is MNHEY and CDR2 SVGAGI. Trimming cost V 8 bases and J 0 bases, with 14 bases left between them. The CDR3 covers 15 residues. The CDR3 loop is CASRARGDSNQPQHF. CDR3 DNA sequence: TGTGCCAGCCGGGCGAGGGGCGATAGCAATCAGCCCCAGCATTTT.

V and J are TRBV11-1 and TRBJ1-1, with D possibly being TRBD1 (5 bases). This CDR3 region has 15 residues. Trimming cost V 4 bases and J 0 bases, with 12 bases left between them. CDR1 and CDR2 (germline): SGHAT, FQDESV (reference sequence). Written as DNA, the CDR3 is TGTGCCAGCAGCTCCCCCGGGGGTATGAACACTGAAGCTTTCTTT. Translating gives CASSSPGGMNTEAFF. The whole variable domain, remainder taken from reference TRBV11-1 and TRBJ1-1, is EAEVAQSPRYKITEKSQAVAFWCDPISGHATLYWYRQILGQGPELLVQFQDESVVDDSQLPKDRFSAERLKGVDSTLKIQPAELGDSAMYLCASSSPGGMNTEAFFGQGTRLTVV.